These 4 T cell receptor beta chains were sequenced from one sample in a study of cytomegalovirus exposure and HLA in healthy donors. It was with 60 Vbeta and 13 Jbeta primers that the PCR ran. Sequenced by immunoSEQ multiplex PCR; TCRdb stores in-frame clones only, minus some. The sample consists of roughly 93,000 clones, about 74% of them appearing once. Sample: PBMCs. These receptors were taken from a man in his forties or fifties in good health and CMV-seronegative.

This clone has only a few counts. The chain carries TRBV5-1 and TRBJ1-1; the D gene is possibly TRBD1 (5 bases). The germline V gene has CDR1 SGHRS and CDR2 YFSETQ. The V and J ends lost 3 bases and 0 bases respectively, with 9 bases between them. CDR3 size: 14 residues. The CDR3 loop reads CASSSTAMNTEAFF. The CDR3, as DNA: TGCGCCAGCAGCTCGACAGCTATGAACACTGAAGCTTTCTTT.

As concerns this clone: One junction end does not reproduce the germline sequence, and a read error may be involved. The V and J genes are TRBV27 and TRBJ2-7, with D perhaps matching TRBD2 (7 bases). This CDR3 spans 13 amino acids. Germline values: CDR1 MNHEY, CDR2 SMNVEV (reference sequence). Written as DNA, the CDR3 is TGTGCCAGCAGTTTATCGATCGGACGGGGGGCCCACTTC. Translated, it gives CASSLSIGRGAHF.

This clone is a singleton in its sample. The CDR3: CASSPGQVRGYTF. In nucleotides, the CDR3 is TGTGCCAGCTCACCCGGACAGGTTCGAGGCTACACCTTC. The chain joins TRBV18 to TRBJ1-2; 7 bases match TRBD1. V was clipped by 3 bases and J by 8 bases; unmatched bases: 6. The CDR3 covers 13 residues. The germline V gene has CDR1 KGHSH and CDR2 LQKENI.

The chain couples TRBV18 to TRBJ1-5; possibly TRBD1 for D (5 bases). V was clipped by 2 bases and J by 7 bases, with 9 bases between them. Germline V gene lookup returns CDR1 KGHSH and CDR2 LQKENI. The CDR3 runs 13 residues. The CDR3 coding sequence is TGTGCCAGCTCACCAGGCAGGGCGCAGCCCCAGCATTTT. It translates to CASSPGRAQPQHF. The full variable domain, in which reference TRBV18 and TRBJ1-5 provide the parts outside the CDR3, is NAGVMQNPRHLVRRRGQEARLRCSPMKGHSHVYWYRQLPEEGLKFMVYLQKENIIDESGMPKERFSAEFPKEGPSILRIQQVVRGDSAAYFCASSPGRAQPQHFGDGTRLSIL.